These 14 T cell receptor beta chains originate from one sample sequenced in a study of CD8+ T cells in alopecia areata. Extraction and reverse transcription of RNA yielded cDNA as the sequencing template. Profiled with immunoSEQ multiplex PCR; TCRdb holds only in-frame clones, not every one. Among 180,000 or so clones, about 67% were seen once, and the ten largest hold approximately 10%. This sample comprised CD8+ T cells sorted from blood, obtained at week 0. The source is a human donor with alopecia areata.

This clone was seen once. The CDR3 DNA reads TGTGCCTGGGACACTAGCGGGGGTTTCGATGAGCAGTTCTTC. Amino acids: CAWDTSGGFDEQFF. The chain is built from TRBV30 and TRBJ2-1, with TRBD2 matching over 11 bases. The CDR3 sequence is 14 residues long. Germline trimming cut 5 bases from V and 8 bases from J; bases unmatched to any gene: 8. Germline V gene sequence: CDR1 GTSNPN, CDR2 SVGIG (reference sequence).

This sequence joins TRBV30 and TRBJ1-2; 7 bases are a match to TRBD1. This CDR3 spans 15 amino acids. The germline V gene encodes CDR1 GTSNPN and CDR2 SVGIG (reference sequence). The junction had 19 bases not matched to a gene; V was cut back by 3 bases and J by 12 bases. The CDR3 bases are TGTGCCTGGAGCGTGCCGGCCGGGAACAGGGGAGGGGACACCTTC. Protein: CAWSVPAGNRGGDTF.

The genes are TRBV4-1 and TRBJ1-1; the match to TRBD1 covers 7 bases. Looked up from germline, CDR1 is MGHRA and CDR2 is YSYEKL. CDR3 length: 15 amino acids. V was clipped by 4 bases and J by 1 base; unmatched bases: 6. In DNA form, the CDR3 reads TGCGCCAGCAGCCGCAGGGGGGCCAAGAACACTGAAGCTTTCTTT. Protein sequence: CASSRRGAKNTEAFF.

This clone was counted between two and nine times. The CDR3 loop is CSVDLFRDRNYGYTF. DNA of the CDR3: TGCAGCGTTGACCTTTTCCGGGACCGAAACTATGGCTACACCTTC. The chain links TRBV29-1 to TRBJ1-2, with TRBD1 as a possible D gene (5 bases). Germline assignment: CDR1 SQVTM and CDR2 ANQGSEA. Trimming removed 3 bases at V and 2 bases at J, with 16 bases between. The length of the CDR3 is 15 residues.

V usage is TRBV5-6 and J usage is TRBJ1-4; no clear D. CDR1 SGHDT and CDR2 YYEEEE come from the germline V gene. V dropped 0 bases and J dropped 4 bases, with 10 bases sitting between them. CDR3 size: 15 residues. The CDR3 reads CASSLEPDYNEKLFF. The CDR3 DNA sequence: TGTGCCAGCAGCTTGGAGCCGGACTATAATGAAAAACTGTTTTTT.

The gene calls are TRBV29-1 and TRBJ1-5; no reliable D call. Trimming removed 7 bases at V and 4 bases at J, with 11 bases between. Germline loops: CDR1 SQVTM, CDR2 ANQGSEA. This CDR3 contains 12 residues. The CDR3 reads CSASRENQPQHF. The CDR3 DNA reads TGCAGCGCCTCGAGGGAGAATCAGCCCCAGCATTTT.

This chain connects TRBV27 to TRBJ2-5; 7 bases are shared with TRBD1. Germline V gene sequence: CDR1 MNHEY, CDR2 SMNVEV (reference sequence). This CDR3 comprises 15 residues. J was trimmed by 5 bases and V by 6 bases; bases with no gene match: 12. The CDR3: CASSRFTGDWETQYF. The CDR3 bases are TGTGCCAGCAGCAGGTTCACAGGGGATTGGGAGACCCAGTACTTC.

This clone was observed a handful of times. The CDR3 spells CASRTDRVAGGLETQYF. CDR3 nucleotides: TGTGCCAGCAGAACAGACAGGGTTGCGGGGGGATTGGAGACCCAGTACTTC. This chain links TRBV7-8 with TRBJ2-5, with D tentatively TRBD2 (8 bases). The CDR3 has 17 amino acids. In germline, CDR1 is SGHVS, CDR2 FQNEAQ. With 6 bases removed from V and 5 bases from J, the gap between germline ends came to 25 bases.

The rearrangement joins TRBV5-6 to TRBJ2-1; no definite D call. This CDR3 region has 11 residues. The V end lost 4 bases, the J end lost 10 bases, and 9 bases lay between the germline ends. The germline gives CDR1 SGHDT, CDR2 YYEEEE. The CDR3 bases are TGTGCCAGCAGCCTAATCAACGAGCAGTTCTTC. Its translation: CASSLINEQFF.

The chain uses TRBV19 and TRBJ1-2; possibly TRBD1 for D (5 bases). The length of the CDR3 is 13 residues. The germline V gene encodes CDR1 LNHDA and CDR2 SQIVND (reference sequence). Deletions cut 5 bases from V and 8 bases from J, with 15 bases between. CDR3 protein: CASSSGQGRGYTF. In DNA form, the CDR3 reads TGTGCCAGTAGTTCCGGGCAGGGTAGGGGCTACACCTTC.

This chain joins TRBV5-1 and TRBJ2-1; 7 bases align to TRBD2. Germline CDR1 reads SGHRS; CDR2 reads YFSETQ. J gave up 2 bases and V 1 base, and 9 bases lay outside the gene matches. The length of the CDR3 is 17 residues. The CDR3 loop is CASSLRGTTHPYNEQFF. CDR3 sequence (DNA): TGCGCCAGCAGCTTGCGCGGGACTACTCATCCCTACAATGAGCAGTTCTTC.

The chain links TRBV19 to TRBJ1-2, with D perhaps TRBD1 (5 bases). Germline loops: CDR1 LNHDA, CDR2 SQIVND (reference sequence). Between the trimmed V and J ends, which lost 7 bases and 6 bases, there was a span of 12 bases. CDR3 length: 12 amino acids. Here the CDR3 DNA reads TGTGCCAGTACCCCTGGGGCAGATGGCTACACCTTC. Its translation is CASTPGADGYTF.

The rearrangement uses TRBV13 and TRBJ1-5, with D unresolved. CDR3 size: 12 residues. Germline V gene lookup returns CDR1 PRHDT and CDR2 FYEKMQ (reference sequence). The germline V and J ends were trimmed by 6 bases and 5 bases, with 8 bases remaining between them. In DNA form, the CDR3 reads TGTGCCAGCAGGGCCGGGGATCAGCCCCAGCATTTT. This translates into CASRAGDQPQHF.

This chain joins TRBV5-6 and TRBJ2-6; D is possibly TRBD1 (5 bases). V lost 4 bases to trimming and J lost 3 bases, with 11 bases between them. The CDR3 loop spans 15 amino acids. Germline loops: CDR1 SGHDT, CDR2 YYEEEE. The CDR3 spells CASSPGFGGANVLTF. CDR3 DNA: TGTGCCAGCAGCCCAGGGTTTGGTGGGGCCAACGTCCTGACTTTC. The full variable domain, with the rest looked up from reference TRBV5-6 and TRBJ2-6, is DAGVTQSPTHLIKTRGQQVTLRCSPKSGHDTVSWYQQALGQGPQFIFQYYEEEERQRGNFPDRFSGHQFPNYSSELNVNALLLGDSALYLCASSPGFGGANVLTFGAGSRLTVL.